The 6 T cell receptor beta chains in this list originate from one sample, sequenced in a study of blood T cell repertoires in COVID-19. Sequenced by immunoSEQ multiplex PCR; TCRdb stores in-frame clones only, minus some. Of roughly 230,000 clones in the sample, around 80% were seen once. Sequencing input: peripheral blood. These receptors were collected from a human donor in a cohort sampled during active COVID-19.

This clone occurred once. The J gene is TRBJ2-3, the V gene TRBV30; D perhaps matches TRBD2 (7 bases). V was cut by 4 bases and J by 4 bases, with 18 bases left in between. This CDR3 comprises 15 residues. Germline V lookup: CDR1 GTSNPN, CDR2 SVGIG (reference sequence). The CDR3 nucleotides read TGTGCCTGGACCCAGGGGAGGGGTTGGTCAGATACGCAGTATTTT. Amino acid sequence: CAWTQGRGWSDTQYF.

This clone was counted a few times. The rearrangement joins TRBV19 to TRBJ1-5, with a weak D call TRBD1 (5 bases). CDR1 is LNHDA and CDR2 is SQIVND in the germline V gene (reference sequence). This CDR3 region has 14 residues. Trimming took 2 bases from V and 5 from J, leaving 10 bases between them. The CDR3 is CASSITGGDQPQHF. The CDR3 DNA follows: TGTGCCAGTAGTATAACAGGCGGCGATCAGCCCCAGCATTTT.

The genes are TRBV5-1 and TRBJ1-2; D ambiguous. Germline V gene data show CDR1 as SGHRS and CDR2 as YFSETQ. The CDR3 length is 14 residues. Trimming removed 0 bases from V and 5 bases from J, with 11 bases in between. The CDR3 here is CASSLAGLEYGYTF. The CDR3 DNA sequence: TGCGCCAGCAGCTTGGCCGGACTGGAGTATGGCTACACCTTC.

The DNA for the CDR3 is TGTGCCAGCTCACCGGCGGCAGTTTTAAGAAACACCATATATTTT. As protein: CASSPAAVLRNTIYF. V is TRBV18 and J is TRBJ1-3, with D hard to call. Germline loops: CDR1 KGHSH, CDR2 LQKENI. With 3 bases removed from V and 5 bases from J, the gap between germline ends came to 14 bases. This CDR3 spans 15 amino acids. Filled out from reference TRBV18 and TRBJ1-3, the complete variable domain reads NAGVMQNPRHLVRRRGQEARLRCSPMKGHSHVYWYRQLPEEGLKFMVYLQKENIIDESGMPKERFSAEFPKEGPSILRIQQVVRGDSAAYFCASSPAAVLRNTIYFGEGSWLTVV.

This chain links TRBV24-1 with TRBJ2-3, with 7 bases that match TRBD1. J lost 0 bases, V lost 7 bases, and 3 bases had no gene match. In germline, CDR1 is KGHDR, CDR2 SFDVKD. The CDR3 spans 14 residues. The CDR3 region is CATRPRGSTDTQYF. The CDR3 DNA sequence: TGTGCCACCAGGCCCAGGGGGAGCACAGATACGCAGTATTTT.

The chain is built from TRBV29-1 and TRBJ1-1; tentatively, D is TRBD1 (6 bases). Per the germline V gene, CDR1 is SQVTM and CDR2 is ANQGSEA. The V and J ends lost 7 bases and 1 base respectively, with 13 bases between them. This CDR3 is 13 amino acids long. The CDR3 bases are TGCAGCGCACAGGGTCAGGGGAACACTGAAGCTTTCTTT. It is translated as CSAQGQGNTEAFF.